The 19 T cell receptor beta chains below all came from one sample that was sequenced in a study of blood T cells in healthy people across ages. Through a sample-barcoded 5' primer and a J-beta primer mix, a second PCR was run for 7 to 11 cycles. TCRdb independently ran MiXCR on the 5' RACE reads; one entry per CDR3 protein. This sample has around 900,000 distinct CDR3 sequences, with more than 25% found just once. Specimen: blood. Every receptor here comes from a woman older than 75 in good health.

Note on this clonotype: This clone may be a read error of a much larger clone one base away. The chain carries TRBV7-6 and TRBJ2-7; TRBD1 agrees at 8 bases. The ends lost 5 bases at V and 2 bases at J; junction bases unmatched: 11. The CDR3 extends over 16 amino acids. Germline values: CDR1 SGHVS, CDR2 FNYEAQ. For the CDR3, the DNA is TGTGCCAGCAGCACCCTCAGGGGGCGGACCCCCTACGAGCAGTACTTC. Protein product: CASSTLRGRTPYEQYF. The full variable domain, its missing parts supplied by reference TRBV7-6 and TRBJ2-7, is GAGVSQSPRYKVTKRGQDVALRCDPISGHVSLYWYRQALGQGPEFLTYFNYEAQQDKSGLPNDRFSAERPEGSISTLTIQRTEQRDSAMYRCASSTLRGRTPYEQYFGPGTRLTVT.

Comment on this clonotype: A much more abundant neighbour one base away suggests this may be a read error. This sequence joins TRBV18 and TRBJ2-7; the D is unclear. CDR1 and CDR2 from the germline V gene are KGHSH and LQKENI. CDR3 length: 16 amino acids. V dropped 2 bases and J dropped 7 bases, with 21 bases sitting between them. The CDR3 spells CASSPNTALLTNEQYF. As DNA, the CDR3 is TGTGCCAGCTCACCAAACACAGCTCTACTCACCAATGAGCAGTACTTC.

This clonotype has at least ten counts. The V gene is TRBV20-1, the J gene TRBJ2-5, with 10 bases fitting TRBD2. Trimming at V came to 6 bases and at J to 1 base, leaving 11 bases not matched to a gene. The CDR3 extends over 16 amino acids. Germline lookup yields CDR1 DFQATT and CDR2 SNEGSKA (reference sequence). The CDR3: CSAVAGGGGGQETQYF. Written as DNA, the CDR3 is TGCAGTGCCGTAGCGGGGGGCGGTGGGGGCCAAGAGACCCAGTACTTC.

This clonotype was seen a few times. The chain couples TRBV7-8 to TRBJ1-1, with no clear D. There are 16 residues in the CDR3. Germline V gene sequence: CDR1 SGHVS, CDR2 FQNEAQ. V lost 1 base and J 0 bases, leaving 12 bases between the germline ends. CDR3 residues: CASSLVSGYMNTEAFF. CDR3 nucleotide sequence: TGTGCCAGCAGCTTAGTAAGCGGATATATGAACACTGAAGCTTTCTTT.

This clonotype has at least ten counts. The rearrangement joins TRBV18 to TRBJ2-5; the match to TRBD2 covers 8 bases. The CDR3 spans 14 residues. CDR1 KGHSH and CDR2 LQKENI come from the germline V gene. Unmatched junction bases numbered 4, after V lost 5 bases and J lost 2 bases. The CDR3 protein is CASSSTSAQETQYF. For the CDR3, the DNA is TGTGCCAGCTCATCGACTAGCGCGCAAGAGACCCAGTACTTC.

The chain combines TRBV24-1 with TRBJ1-5, with D tentatively TRBD1 (6 bases). Trimming took off 2 bases at V and 7 bases at J, with 11 bases between the two ends. This CDR3 region has 14 residues. Germline loops: CDR1 KGHDR, CDR2 SFDVKD. CDR3 DNA sequence: TGTGCCACCAGTGATTCGACAGGTGGCCAGCCCCAGCATTTT. Translated, it gives CATSDSTGGQPQHF.

This clonotype was recorded at least ten times. The chain recombines TRBV29-1 with TRBJ2-1; D ambiguous. CDR1 is SQVTM, CDR2 ANQGSEA, per germline. This CDR3 spans 15 amino acids. V was shortened by 4 bases and J by 2 bases, with 15 bases between the two germline ends. CDR3 bases: TGCAGCGTTGTCCCGAAGAGCAGAGCCTACAATGAGCAGTTCTTC. Amino acids: CSVVPKSRAYNEQFF.

The gene calls are TRBV27 and TRBJ2-3, with 9 bases fitting TRBD2. This CDR3 has 17 amino acids. Germline V gene lookup returns CDR1 MNHEY and CDR2 SMNVEV (reference sequence). J lost 4 bases, V lost 2 bases, and 10 bases had no gene match. In DNA, the CDR3 is TGTGCCAGCAGTTTAAGGTCTAGCGGGGCGTGGGCAGATACGCAGTATTTT. Its protein product is CASSLRSSGAWADTQYF.

This clonotype was detected a few times. Given a much more abundant clone one base away, this may be a read error. The chain recombines TRBV6-5 with TRBJ2-1; TRBD1 matches at 8 bases. Germline loops: CDR1 MNHEY, CDR2 SVGAGI. There are 15 residues in the CDR3. The trim removed 8 bases at V and 5 bases at J, leaving 11 bases unmatched. CDR3: CASARVQGGHNEQFF. The CDR3 DNA reads TGTGCCAGCGCCCGGGTACAGGGGGGTCACAATGAGCAGTTCTTC.

This clonotype was detected ten times or more. The rearrangement links TRBV6-5 to TRBJ1-1; the D is unclear. Germline CDR1 reads MNHEY; CDR2 reads SVGAGI. This CDR3 has 13 amino acids. V gave up 2 bases and J gave up 2 bases, with 6 bases separating them. The CDR3 coding sequence is TGTGCCAGCAGTTACCAGGCAAACACTGAAGCTTTCTTT. This codes for CASSYQANTEAFF.

The V and J genes are TRBV7-2 and TRBJ2-2; TRBD2 is a possible D gene (6 bases). V shed 4 bases and J shed 1 base, with 10 bases lying between them. The CDR3 covers 15 residues. The V gene's germline CDR1 is SGHTA and CDR2 FQGNSA. CDR3 sequence (DNA): TGTGCCAGCAGCTGGGCAGCGGGGAACACCGGGGAGCTGTTTTTT. Its protein product is CASSWAAGNTGELFF. The variable domain in full, completed from reference TRBV7-2 and TRBJ2-2, reads GAGVSQSPSNKVTEKGKDVELRCDPISGHTALYWYRQSLGQGLEFLIYFQGNSAPDKSGLPSDRFSAERTGGSVSTLTIQRTQQEDSAVYLCASSWAAGNTGELFFGEGSRLTVL.

Many counts were recorded for this clonotype. The chain joins TRBV6-2 or TRBV6-3 to TRBJ2-1; 12 nucleotides line up with TRBD2. Per germline, CDR1 MNHEY and CDR2 SVGEGT. After removal of 6 bases from V and 1 base from J, the junction contained 7 bases not matched to a gene. This CDR3 contains 17 residues. The CDR3 DNA follows: TGTGCCAGCAGCCGGACTAGCGGGGTAGGATCCTACAATGAGCAGTTCTTC. Protein product: CASSRTSGVGSYNEQFF.

This clonotype was observed once. The junction shows a germline mismatch at one end, possibly a read error. The gene calls are TRBV12-3 or TRBV12-4 and TRBJ2-3; 10 bases fit TRBD2. This CDR3 is 16 amino acids long. The CDR3, as DNA: TGTGCCAGCAGTCCCGGGACTAGCGTGTTCACAGATACGCAGTATTTC. Protein sequence: CASSPGTSVFTDTQYF.

This clonotype was detected only a few times. The gene calls are TRBV12-3 or TRBV12-4 and TRBJ1-6; possible D gene TRBD1, 5 bases. The CDR3 is 16 amino acids. The V and J ends lost 2 bases and 5 bases respectively, with 13 bases between them. CDR3 sequence reads: CASSLRQGSNNSPLHF. CDR3 nucleotide sequence: TGTGCCAGCAGTTTAAGGCAGGGAAGTAATAATTCACCCCTCCACTTT.

This clonotype was seen at least ten times. The V gene is TRBV3-1, the J gene TRBJ1-2, with TRBD1 identical over 8 bases. The length of the CDR3 is 14 residues. Germline lookup yields CDR1 LGHDT and CDR2 YNNKEL (reference sequence). V gave up 4 bases and J gave up 6 bases; unmatched junction bases: 7. The CDR3 spells CASSPVTGVHGYTF. CDR3 bases: TGTGCCAGCAGCCCCGTGACAGGGGTACATGGCTACACCTTC.

At least ten counts were recorded for this clonotype. The chain is built from TRBV3-1 and TRBJ1-6; tentatively, D is TRBD1 (5 bases). Looked up from germline, CDR1 is LGHDT and CDR2 is YNNKEL (reference sequence). This CDR3 has 15 residues. V was shortened by 5 bases and J by 10 bases, with 18 bases between the two germline ends. The CDR3 region is CASSSAGGKSSPLHF. The CDR3 nucleotides read TGTGCCAGCAGCTCGGCGGGGGGAAAAAGCTCACCCCTCCACTTT.

The sample holds a few counts of this clonotype. This chain links TRBV20-1 with TRBJ2-5; 10 bases are a match to TRBD1. Germline CDR1 DFQATT, CDR2 SNEGSKA (reference sequence). The CDR3 is made up of 14 amino acids. Trimming took 3 bases from V and 4 from J; bases not matched to a gene: 5. This CDR3 reads CSARGTGASETQYF. The CDR3 bases are TGCAGTGCTAGGGGGACAGGGGCTTCAGAGACCCAGTACTTC.

On this clonotype: This clone may be a read error of a much larger clone one base away. The chain has TRBV20-1 and TRBJ2-1; 9 bases are shared with TRBD1. Judging by the DNA end, TRBJ2-7 fits better; the J call may be wrong. The germline CDR1 and CDR2 sequences are DFQATT and SNEGSKA (reference sequence). The CDR3 runs 13 residues. The CDR3 is CGARYRGLDEQYF. For the CDR3, the DNA is TGCGGTGCTAGATACAGGGGGCTAGACGAGCAGTACTTC.

The chain links TRBV28 to TRBJ1-2; 7 bases are shared with TRBD1. The germline gives CDR1 MDHEN, CDR2 SYDVKM. The CDR3 extends over 17 amino acids. The trim removed 6 bases at V and 0 bases at J, leaving 13 bases unmatched. The CDR3 sequence is CASSSEVTGAANYGYTF. The DNA for the CDR3 is TGTGCCAGCAGCTCTGAGGTTACAGGGGCCGCTAACTATGGCTACACCTTC.